The clone carrying this TCR beta chain was observed many times. The antigen remains unidentified. The CDR3 is 15 residues long. Germline V gene data show CDR1 as SQVTM and CDR2 as ANQGSEA. The V and J ends lost 0 bases and 3 bases, in that order; junction bases with no gene match: 4. TCRdb reprocessed the PCR reads via MiXCR and lists one record per CDR3 protein. Counted here are 90,000 to 120,000 distinct CDR3 sequences, under 40% occurring once; the ten biggest clones make up 4% to 5%. This entry comes from a study of molecular identifiers for immune sequencing clone quantification. Findings and limits, study-wide: Barcode collisions between identical TCR molecules could shrink estimates of highly expanded clone sizes. Clones that had above 20 RNA copies took up over 99% of effector molecules but under 1% in naive cells.

Libraries for naive CD8 T cells, which were made from approximately 20,000 to 980,000 sorted cells, drew on 10%, 30% or 50% of the RNA. Sequenced sample: naive CD8+ T cells from blood, with Jurkat cell RNA spiked in. The subset: FACS-sorted CD8+CD4-CCR7+CD45RA+ naive T cells. This chain links TRBV29-1 with TRBJ1-3, with 8 positions matching TRBD1. The receptor comes from a human donor in good health. Some libraries in this study had Jurkat cell RNA spiked in. CDR3 coding DNA: TGCAGCGTTGAAGATTCCGGGACAGGTGGAAACACCATATATTTT. This sequence encodes CSVEDSGTGGNTIYF.